Included here is one TCR beta chain sequence, with context. Its cognate antigen is unknown. One end of the junction fails to match germline, which may point to a read error. The data were obtained in a study of post-analysis software for immune sequencing data. cDNA libraries of TCR beta carried unique molecular identifiers. Using its own MiXCR run on the PCR reads, TCRdb lists one record per CDR3 protein. The table includes hundreds of thousands of distinct CDR3 sequences, roughly 50% detected once. General study points: Included in a set of 5 or 6 TRBV segments more frequent in patients than controls were TRBV5-6, TRBV5-1 and TRBV20-1.

Germline V gene data show CDR1 as SGHRS and CDR2 as YFSETQ. This CDR3 contains 19 residues. V usage is TRBV5-1 and J usage is TRBJ2-6, with TRBD1 identical over 7 bases. The receptor was derived from a girl aged 5-17 years with multiple sclerosis. Sequenced: blood. The CDR3, as DNA: TGCACCAGCAGCTCTTCACAGGGGATTTGGACATCAGGGGCCAACGTCCTGACTTTC. Translation gives CTSSSSQGIWTSGANVLTF. Complete variable domain (other parts from reference TRBV5-1 and TRBJ2-6): KAGVTQTPRYLIKTRGQQVTLSCSPISGHRSVSWYQQTPGQGLQFLFEYFSETQRNKGNFPGRFSGRQFSNSRSEMNVSTLELGDSALYLCTSSSSQGIWTSGANVLTFGAGSRLTVL.